This T cell receptor (beta chain) was sequenced in a study of human T cells and chemical hapten exposure listed by TCRdb under 2021. Broadly, across the study: For sensitization, 2% DPC in acetone was applied to a 2 cm by 2 cm area of upper inner arm skin. Throughout the roughly 23-week study period, patients were also given weekly therapeutic DPC doses on the scalp. Patch testing on the upper back used Finn chambers containing 0.01% DPC, with scoring done after 6 days according to International Contact Dermatitis Research Group standards. Alopecia areata with under or over 50% scalp involvement, alopecia totalis and alopecia universalis were represented in the patient cohort, which was mostly female. Libraries were pooled for sequencing, and variation in per-sample TCR yields was attributed mainly to small differences in library volumes within the pool. Peripheral blood TCR repertoire changes were tracked in vivo in alopecia patients during primary and secondary sensitization to the hapten diphenylcyclopropenone (DPC). Blood samples were taken from patients before sensitization (week 0) and at 2, 6 and about 24 weeks after DPC sensitization. For TCR sequencing, blood came from twenty-nine alopecia patients at anywhere from one to four time points (pre-sensitization, 2, 6 and 24 weeks). Broad study findings and their caveats: No change with DPC sensitization was found in the number of TCRs above 1 in 1000 frequency, and no evidence of global repertoire structure alterations was found. Expanded TCRs formed significantly more large CDR3 similarity clusters than pre-sensitization or healthy control sets, consistent with antigen-driven responses. Alopecia, a presumed autoimmune disease, was present in all patients, so the immune response of the patients might differ from that of healthy individuals. Patch test score was positively correlated with the number of PT1 expanded TCRs, with significance at thresholds 8, 16 and 32 but not at 4. After repeated subsampling, the strength of the expansion versus patch-test correlation and the threshold at which it became significant changed.

Note on this clonotype: Its antigen has not been determined. Base qualities are not recorded, but no much larger clone differs from it by a single base.

Receptors were amplified or captured by RACE. Sequenced using a NextSeq 500. During library preparation, unique molecular identifiers were attached to individual cDNA molecules so that TCRs could be counted quantitatively and reproducibly. From each blood RNA sample, both TCR alpha and TCR beta chains were sequenced. From the authors' description of their analysis: A median of about 87,000 TCRs per sample was observed, with a range of 23,224 to 690,600. The Decombinator software suite was used to annotate the V, J and CDR3 of the TCR reads. To make PS versus PT1 abundance plots, every sample was subsampled to the same number of TCRs (28,000). TCRs were defined as expanded if absent before sensitization and observed at least eight times at the 2-week time point. TCRdb cleaned the public reads at Q25 with fastp, built clones with MiXCR and kept in-frame beta chains. A single entry per CDR3 protein holds the most common genes and DNA from its merged rows. The V and J calls follow TCRdb's processing rather than the paper's. The sample has around 200,000 distinct CDR3 sequences on record, under 35% of them singletons. Just under 3% of the sample lies in the top ten.

This specimen's time point label, interpreted: pre-sensitization, week 0. The treatment or condition label on this specimen signifies: therapeutic diphenylcyclopropenone sensitization with weekly scalp DPC. At each patch-test visit, blood was drawn before the patch test was applied. Patients were considered eligible if aged 18 to 70, diagnosed with alopecia and deemed suitable for DPC therapy, and patients were excluded if pregnant. Total RNA was isolated from unfractionated whole blood collected in Tempus Blood RNA tubes. The clonotype originates from a woman in her thirties with alopecia areata. Some clones in this sample may be carry-over from other donors' samples. Here the sequenced sample was whole blood, taken in connection with sensitization to the hapten diphenylcyclopropenone (DPC).

DNA sequence: TGCAGTGCTAGGGTTCCCGGGACAGGGCGTAATGAGCAGTTCTTC. It encodes CSARVPGTGRNEQFF. This sequence uses TRBV20-1 and TRBJ2-1; 9 bases in between match TRBD1. Reading from cysteine to phenylalanine, the CDR3 counts 15 amino acids. Just CDR3 DNA is preserved here, 45 bases in frame from base 1. Trimming removed 3 bases from V and 7 bases from J; the gene matches leave 10 bases unexplained. The germline V gene (reference sequence) sets CDR1 to DFQATT and CDR2 to SNEGSKA.